This T cell receptor (beta chain) was found in a study of T-cell memory formation after mild COVID-19. At the level of the study: TCR clusters were mostly donor specific. Findings and caveats of the study: Clones that shrank (day 15 to 85) were balanced CD4/CD8, whereas later expanders leaned CD4+.

On this clonotype: Antigen unknown.

The germline V gene has CDR1 SGHTA and CDR2 FQGNSA. Trimming cost V 3 bases and J 7 bases, with 13 bases left between them. The CDR3 is 14 residues long. TCRdb re-called the 5' RACE reads through MiXCR, storing one row per CDR3 protein. The sample gives more than 150,000 distinct CDR3 sequences, less than 20% of which show up once; 3% to 4% is in the top ten. The V call is TRBV7-2, the J call TRBJ1-5; no firm D call. The origin of this receptor is a man aged 18 to 30 who had mild COVID-19 (a few samples of this study predate the infection). Cell type and time point are not known. Source material: PBMCs or a T cell subset sorted from them (not recorded which). The CDR3 bases are TGTGCCAGCAGCTTTCAGGCGGGAGGACAGCCCCAGCATTTT. It specifies CASSFQAGGQPQHF. The whole variable domain, remainder taken from reference TRBV7-2 and TRBJ1-5, is GAGVSQSPSNKVTEKGKDVELRCDPISGHTALYWYRQSLGQGLEFLIYFQGNSAPDKSGLPSDRFSAERTGGSVSTLTIQRTQQEDSAVYLCASSFQAGGQPQHFGDGTRLSIL.